Listed here are 20 T cell receptor beta chains from one sample, sequenced in a study of cytomegalovirus exposure and HLA in healthy donors. Assay used: immunoSEQ multiplex PCR; TCRdb lists only in-frame clones, some missing. Of about 310,000 clones in the sample, roughly 86% were seen once. The sequencing sample was made of PBMCs. The source of these receptors is a man younger than 40 in good health and CMV-seronegative.

The chain is built from TRBV29-1 and TRBJ2-7; D gene uncertain. Between the trimmed V and J ends, which lost 5 bases and 0 bases, there was a span of 17 bases. The CDR3 contains 15 residues. CDR1 is SQVTM, CDR2 ANQGSEA, per germline. CDR3 in DNA: TGCAGCGTTCACATCGCTTCTGGTTTCTCCTACGAGCAGTACTTC. It yields the protein CSVHIASGFSYEQYF.

The chain carries TRBV30 and TRBJ2-5; no clear D. The length of the CDR3 is 13 residues. V was trimmed by 2 bases and J by 1 base, leaving 8 bases between them. The germline V gene has CDR1 GTSNPN and CDR2 SVGIG (reference sequence). The CDR3 is CAWSPRAQETQYF. The CDR3 bases are TGTGCCTGGAGTCCCCGCGCCCAAGAGACCCAGTACTTC.

This rearrangement joins TRBV5-1 to TRBJ1-1; TRBD1 matches 8 bases. The CDR3 extends over 16 amino acids. The V gene end was trimmed by 3 bases and the J gene end by 5 bases; junction bases not matched to a gene: 12. CDR1 is SGHRS, CDR2 YFSETQ, per germline. The CDR3 DNA is TGCGCCAGCAGCTGGAGCTCAGGGGGCGCGGGGACTGAAGCTTTCTTT. Amino acid sequence: CASSWSSGGAGTEAFF.

V and J are TRBV19 and TRBJ1-6; 8 nucleotides line up with TRBD1. This CDR3 has 15 residues. V dropped 6 bases and J dropped 4; count of bases not matched to a gene: 5. Germline CDR1 is LNHDA and CDR2 is SQIVND (reference sequence). In DNA form, the CDR3 reads TGTGCCAGTAGCGACAGGGGCGGTTATAATTCACCCCTCCACTTT. This codes for CASSDRGGYNSPLHF.

The rearrangement joins TRBV4-1 to TRBJ2-3; 11 positions match TRBD1. The V gene's germline CDR1 is MGHRA and CDR2 YSYEKL. This CDR3 is 16 amino acids long. Trimming at V came to 3 bases and at J to 4 bases, leaving 6 bases not matched to a gene. The CDR3 here is CASSQWTGGSADTQYF. The CDR3 DNA reads as TGCGCCAGCAGCCAGTGGACAGGGGGCTCCGCAGATACGCAGTATTTT.

The chain carries TRBV15 and TRBJ1-1, with 8 positions matching TRBD1. The germline CDR1 and CDR2 sequences are LNHNV and YYDKDF (reference sequence). With V trimmed by 3 bases and J by 7 bases, 10 bases remained unmatched. The CDR3 has 15 residues. The CDR3: CATSSETGAGGEAFF. The CDR3 nucleotides are TGTGCCACCAGCAGCGAGACAGGGGCAGGCGGTGAAGCTTTCTTT.

This clone was seen only once. The chain has TRBV7-8 and TRBJ2-1; no clear D gene. This CDR3 comprises 13 residues. CDR1 is SGHVS and CDR2 is FQNEAQ in the germline V gene. Trimming removed 0 bases at V and 9 bases at J, with 9 bases between. This chain's CDR3 is CASSLASRSEQFF. CDR3 DNA sequence: TGTGCCAGCAGCTTAGCTAGTCGGAGTGAGCAGTTCTTC.

The chain couples TRBV19 to TRBJ2-5; 13 bases are shared with TRBD2. J lost 2 bases, V lost 4 bases, and 1 base had no gene match. Germline CDR1 is LNHDA and CDR2 is SQIVND (reference sequence). The CDR3 runs 15 residues. The CDR3 region has the DNA TGTGCCAGTAGTACGGGACTAGCGGGGCAAGAGACCCAGTACTTC. Protein sequence: CASSTGLAGQETQYF.

V is TRBV7-2 and J is TRBJ2-2, with TRBD2 matching 14 bases. Losses at the gene ends were 5 bases for V and 5 bases for J; bases not matched to a gene: 4. From germline, CDR1 is SGHTA and CDR2 FQGNSA. This CDR3 is 16 amino acids long. The CDR3 coding sequence is TGTGCCAGCAGCCGACGACTAGCGGGGGGGACCGGGGAGCTGTTTTTT. This codes for CASSRRLAGGTGELFF.

This chain links TRBV18 with TRBJ1-3, with 8 nucleotides matching TRBD1. Germline loops: CDR1 KGHSH, CDR2 LQKENI. The CDR3 contains 14 residues. With 6 bases clipped from V and 7 bases from J, the junction kept 8 bases outside the gene matches. CDR3 sequence reads: CASSPDRGHNTIYF. CDR3 DNA sequence: TGTGCCAGCTCTCCCGACAGGGGCCACAACACCATATATTTT. Looking up the rest from reference TRBV18 and TRBJ1-3 gives the full variable domain: NAGVMQNPRHLVRRRGQEARLRCSPMKGHSHVYWYRQLPEEGLKFMVYLQKENIIDESGMPKERFSAEFPKEGPSILRIQQVVRGDSAAYFCASSPDRGHNTIYFGEGSWLTVV.

V and J are TRBV5-5 and TRBJ2-5, with TRBD2 as a possible D gene (6 bases). The CDR3 contains 15 residues. The V and J ends lost 4 bases and 5 bases respectively, with 18 bases between them. Germline V gene sequence: CDR1 SGHKS, CDR2 YYEKEE (reference sequence). This CDR3 is CASSLRDLIKETQYF. The DNA of the CDR3 is TGTGCCAGCAGCCTCCGGGACTTAATAAAGGAGACCCAGTACTTC. Together with reference TRBV5-5 and TRBJ2-5, the CDR3 gives the full variable domain: DAGVTQSPTHLIKTRGQQVTLRCSPISGHKSVSWYQQVLGQGPQFIFQYYEKEERGRGNFPDRFSARQFPNYSSELNVNALLLGDSALYLCASSLRDLIKETQYFGPGTRLLVL.

The chain carries TRBV6-5 and TRBJ1-2; 9 bases are a match to TRBD1. The CDR3 sequence is 15 residues long. Germline V gives CDR1 MNHEY, CDR2 SVGAGI. The ends lost 0 bases at V and 4 bases at J; junction bases unmatched: 3. The CDR3 reads CASSYSGTGFYGYTF. DNA of the CDR3: TGTGCCAGCAGTTACTCCGGGACAGGGTTCTATGGCTACACCTTC.

The chain recombines TRBV7-9 with TRBJ1-1; D not certain. Germline lookup yields CDR1 SEHNR and CDR2 FQNEAQ (reference sequence). V was pared by 5 bases and J by 1 base, with 8 bases between. The CDR3 is 13 residues long. The DNA of the CDR3 is TGTGCCAGCAGCCCCCAGGAGAACACTGAAGCTTTCTTT. As protein: CASSPQENTEAFF.

This rearrangement joins TRBV6-1 to TRBJ2-7; 8 bases match TRBD2. Germline CDR1 reads MNHNS; CDR2 reads SASEGT. CDR3 length: 13 residues. Unmatched junction bases numbered 2, after V lost 7 bases and J lost 0 bases. This CDR3 is CASKRGSSYEQYF. The CDR3 nucleotides are TGTGCCAGCAAGCGGGGGAGCTCCTACGAGCAGTACTTC.

The J gene is TRBJ1-2, the V gene TRBV9; D gene ambiguous. Trimming took off 4 bases at V and 1 base at J, with 5 bases between the two ends. This CDR3 has 12 amino acids. The germline V gene encodes CDR1 SGDLS and CDR2 YYNGEE. The CDR3 coding sequence is TGTGCCAGCAGCCAGAATAACTATGGCTACACCTTC. This sequence encodes CASSQNNYGYTF.

The V call is TRBV7-9, the J call TRBJ2-1, with TRBD1 matching over 8 bases. CDR3 length: 18 amino acids. Unmatched junction bases numbered 13, after V lost 4 bases and J lost 2 bases. Germline lookup yields CDR1 SEHNR and CDR2 FQNEAQ (reference sequence). Written as DNA, the CDR3 is TGTGCCAGCAGCTCGCAGACCCCCGGGACAGGTACCTACAATGAGCAGTTCTTC. Its protein product is CASSSQTPGTGTYNEQFF.

The gene calls are TRBV2 and TRBJ1-4, with TRBD1 matching 7 bases. The CDR3 has 11 amino acids. Germline CDR1 reads SNHLY; CDR2 reads FYNNEI. Unmatched junction bases numbered 3, after V lost 4 bases and J lost 13 bases. The CDR3 is CASSGTGRLFF. CDR3 bases: TGTGCCAGCAGTGGGACAGGAAGACTGTTTTTT.

The V call is TRBV4-1, the J call TRBJ1-1, with TRBD1 matching 8 bases. In germline, CDR1 is MGHRA, CDR2 YSYEKL. This CDR3 has 15 residues. The trim removed 4 bases at V and 2 bases at J, leaving 6 bases unmatched. The CDR3 DNA reads as TGCGCCAGCAGCCGCCCCGACAGGGGCAACACTGAAGCTTTCTTT. It translates to CASSRPDRGNTEAFF.

The genes are TRBV4-1 and TRBJ1-5; 9 bases are shared with TRBD1. Germline V gives CDR1 MGHRA, CDR2 YSYEKL. J was trimmed by 4 bases and V by 4 bases; bases with no gene match: 8. The CDR3 runs to 16 residues. This CDR3 is CASSPEGTGSNQPQHF. In DNA, the CDR3 is TGCGCCAGCAGCCCCGAGGGGACAGGGAGTAATCAGCCCCAGCATTTT.

The genes are TRBV2 and TRBJ2-2; weak D call: TRBD1 (5 bases). The germline CDR1 and CDR2 sequences are SNHLY and FYNNEI. Trimming shortened V by 4 bases and J by 3 bases, and 18 bases separated the two germline ends. The CDR3 covers 17 residues. DNA for the CDR3: TGTGCCAGCAGTGGCTCACGACAGAACTGGGACACCGGGGAGCTGTTTTTT. It yields the protein CASSGSRQNWDTGELFF.